The 25 T cell receptor beta chains below all came from one sample that was sequenced in a study of cytomegalovirus exposure and HLA in healthy donors. PCR was performed using 60 Vbeta and 13 Jbeta primers. TCRdb's copy holds only in-frame clones and misses some; the assay was immunoSEQ multiplex PCR. Of under 200,000 clones in the sample, approximately 78% were seen once. Sequenced: PBMCs. These receptor sequences come from a woman under 30 in good health and CMV-seronegative.

CDR3 nucleotide sequence: TGTGCCTGGAGGGGAGGGCCTAATGAAAAACTGTTTTTT. Protein product: CAWRGGPNEKLFF. V and J are TRBV30 and TRBJ1-4, with D unresolved. V was trimmed by 3 bases and J by 3 bases, leaving 8 bases between them. The CDR3 consists of 13 residues. Germline CDR1 GTSNPN, CDR2 SVGIG (reference sequence).

This clone was recorded a few times. The chain uses TRBV2 and TRBJ1-5, with D possibly TRBD1 on 6 matching bases. The germline V and J ends were trimmed by 7 bases and 0 bases, with 10 bases remaining between them. CDR3 size: 14 residues. The germline CDR1 and CDR2 sequences are SNHLY and FYNNEI. CDR3 nucleotide sequence: TGTGCCAGCACCCTACAGGGTAGCAATCAGCCCCAGCATTTT. Its protein product is CASTLQGSNQPQHF.

The V call is TRBV28, the J call TRBJ1-6, with TRBD1 matching 7 bases. Germline V lookup: CDR1 MDHEN, CDR2 SYDVKM. Trimming cost V 5 bases and J 9 bases; bases outside gene matches: 13. The CDR3 extends over 16 amino acids. Here the CDR3 reads CASSLAKGAVISPLHF. The DNA for the CDR3 is TGTGCCAGCAGTCTAGCCAAGGGGGCAGTTATTTCACCCCTCCACTTT.

V is TRBV11-2 and J is TRBJ2-7; 7 bases are shared with TRBD2. This CDR3 is 13 amino acids long. Germline V lookup: CDR1 SGHAT, CDR2 FQNNGV. Trimming took 2 bases from V and 6 from J; bases not matched to a gene: 4. In nucleotides, the CDR3 is TGTGCCAGCAGCTTACCGACTAGCTCCGAGCAGTACTTC. It specifies CASSLPTSSEQYF.

On this clone: The sample carries other DNA sequences with the same CDR3. J is TRBJ2-7 and V is TRBV29-1; 8 bases match TRBD1. The length of the CDR3 is 16 residues. Germline CDR1 reads SQVTM; CDR2 reads ANQGSEA. Trimming at V came to 4 bases and at J to 6 bases, leaving 17 bases not matched to a gene. CDR3 protein: CSVVVAVGQGTGEQYF. As DNA, the CDR3 is TGCAGCGTTGTAGTGGCCGTTGGACAGGGAACTGGCGAGCAGTACTTC.

This sequence joins TRBV7-6 and TRBJ2-1, with D tentatively TRBD2 (7 bases). The ends were cut back, 4 bases at V and 2 bases at J, with 9 bases in the middle. The length of the CDR3 is 14 residues. CDR1 and CDR2 from the germline V gene are SGHVS and FNYEAQ. CDR3 protein: CASSSGGPYNEQFF. DNA for the CDR3: TGTGCCAGCAGCTCGGGGGGCCCCTACAATGAGCAGTTCTTC.

J is TRBJ2-5 and V is TRBV7-6; D call uncertain. The CDR3 contains 14 residues. The V end was cut by 1 base, the J end by 3 bases, with 9 bases between. CDR1 SGHVS and CDR2 FNYEAQ come from the germline V gene. The CDR3 protein is CASSLDPGEETQYF. The CDR3 DNA reads TGTGCCAGCAGCTTAGATCCTGGAGAAGAGACCCAGTACTTC.

V usage is TRBV28 and J usage is TRBJ1-4; D uncertain. Germline V gene sequence: CDR1 MDHEN, CDR2 SYDVKM. The CDR3 consists of 13 residues. Trimming pared 7 bases from V and 8 bases from J, leaving 14 bases between. The CDR3 is CASMGGPQEKLFF. DNA of the CDR3: TGTGCCAGCATGGGAGGGCCTCAGGAAAAACTGTTTTTT.

This clone was counted a single time. Here the CDR3 reads CSAAGGTGGMNTQYF. CDR3 nucleotide sequence: TGCAGCGCTGCAGGCGGGACAGGGGGCATGAATACGCAGTATTTT. This chain connects TRBV29-1 to TRBJ2-3, with 12 nucleotides matching TRBD1. Germline CDR1 reads SQVTM; CDR2 reads ANQGSEA. The CDR3 has 15 residues. The ends lost 7 bases at V and 7 bases at J; junction bases unmatched: 12.

The chain carries TRBV7-9 and TRBJ2-7, with 8 bases that match TRBD1. Germline CDR1 is SEHNR and CDR2 is FQNEAQ (reference sequence). The V segment lost 7 bases and the J segment 0 bases; nucleotides outside the gene matches: 5. The CDR3 extends over 14 amino acids. This CDR3 is CASTSGQDSYEQYF. In nucleotides, the CDR3 is TGTGCCAGCACTTCGGGACAGGACTCCTACGAGCAGTACTTC.

The chain has TRBV7-6 and TRBJ2-7, with 8 bases matching TRBD1. The CDR3 has 14 residues. The germline V gene has CDR1 SGHVS and CDR2 FNYEAQ. V lost 3 bases and J lost 5; bases outside the gene matches: 6. DNA of the CDR3: TGTGCCAGCAGCTTGAGGACAGGGCCGGACGAGCAGTACTTC. It yields the protein CASSLRTGPDEQYF.

CDR3 in DNA: TGTGCCAGCAGCCAACTAGCGGGTGACTACGAGCAGTACTTC. Translation gives CASSQLAGDYEQYF. The chain couples TRBV4-2 to TRBJ2-7, with 8 bases aligning to TRBD2. The CDR3 loop spans 14 amino acids. Germline CDR1 LGHNA, CDR2 YNFKEQ. Unmatched junction bases numbered 3, after V lost 2 bases and J lost 3 bases.

This chain joins TRBV28 and TRBJ2-2; D remains unclear. The CDR3 extends over 15 amino acids. Germline V gene lookup returns CDR1 MDHEN and CDR2 SYDVKM. Trimming shortened V by 3 bases and J by 4 bases, and 12 bases separated the two germline ends. In DNA, the CDR3 is TGTGCCAGCAGTTTGCCCGGTCGAGGCACCGGGGAGCTGTTTTTT. Its translation is CASSLPGRGTGELFF. Complete variable domain (other parts from reference TRBV28 and TRBJ2-2): DVKVTQSSRYLVKRTGEKVFLECVQDMDHENMFWYRQDPGLGLRLIYFSYDVKMKEKGDIPEGYSVSREKKERFSLILESASTNQTSMYLCASSLPGRGTGELFFGEGSRLTVL.

This rearrangement joins TRBV28 to TRBJ2-7; TRBD2 matches at 8 bases. The length of the CDR3 is 13 residues. Germline CDR1 reads MDHEN; CDR2 reads SYDVKM. V gave up 3 bases and J gave up 6 bases; unmatched junction bases: 4. This chain's CDR3 is CASSLAGGREQYF. For the CDR3, the DNA is TGTGCCAGCAGTTTGGCGGGAGGCCGCGAGCAGTACTTC.

This clone was counted once. The chain has TRBV5-1 and TRBJ2-7; the match to TRBD2 covers 14 bases. Per the germline V gene, CDR1 is SGHRS and CDR2 is YFSETQ. V gave up 4 bases and J gave up 4 bases; unmatched junction bases: 19. The CDR3 is made up of 20 amino acids. CDR3 in DNA: TGCGCCAGCAGCACGGGACTAGCGGGGGCCAGACCCAAAAACCTATACGAGCAGTACTTC. Translated, it gives CASSTGLAGARPKNLYEQYF. Looking up the rest from reference TRBV5-1 and TRBJ2-7 gives the full variable domain: KAGVTQTPRYLIKTRGQQVTLSCSPISGHRSVSWYQQTPGQGLQFLFEYFSETQRNKGNFPGRFSGRQFSNSRSEMNVSTLELGDSALYLCASSTGLAGARPKNLYEQYFGPGTRLTVT.

This clone was recorded a few times. This chain uses TRBV25-1 with TRBJ2-7; 9 bases line up with TRBD1. The CDR3 has 15 residues. CDR1 and CDR2 from the germline V gene are MGHDK and SYGVNS. Germline trimming cut 4 bases from V and 7 bases from J; bases unmatched to any gene: 11. Here the CDR3 reads CASSGAGQGFREQYF. Here the CDR3 DNA reads TGTGCCAGCAGTGGTGCGGGACAGGGATTTCGGGAGCAGTACTTC.

V and J are TRBV6-6 and TRBJ2-1, with D possibly matching TRBD1 (5 bases). The ends were cut back, 8 bases at V and 10 bases at J, with 12 bases in the middle. Germline CDR1 reads MNHNY; CDR2 reads SVGAGI (reference sequence). The CDR3 loop spans 11 amino acids. CDR3 loop: CASGARREQFF. As DNA, the CDR3 is TGTGCCAGCGGGGCTCGTAGGGAGCAGTTCTTC.

J is TRBJ1-1 and V is TRBV2; D uncertain. Between the trimmed V and J ends, which lost 7 bases and 5 bases, there was a span of 11 bases. Germline V CDR1 and CDR2: SNHLY, FYNNEI. The CDR3 is 12 residues long. The CDR3 DNA is TGTGCCAGCACGGCTGCGAGGACTGAAGCTTTCTTT. Protein product: CASTAARTEAFF.

A note on this clone: This specimen includes other DNA sequences encoding the same CDR3. V gene TRBV11-2 combines with J gene TRBJ2-7; the match to TRBD1 covers 10 bases. The CDR3 is 14 residues long. The ends lost 5 bases at V and 2 bases at J; junction bases unmatched: 3. Germline-derived CDR1 and CDR2 are SGHAT and FQNNGV. The CDR3 region is CASSLGTGAYEQYF. In nucleotides, the CDR3 is TGTGCCAGCAGCCTCGGGACAGGGGCCTACGAGCAGTACTTC.

The V and J genes are TRBV2 and TRBJ2-1; tentatively, D is TRBD1 (6 bases). CDR1 is SNHLY, CDR2 FYNNEI, per germline. V was pared by 8 bases and J by 5 bases, with 16 bases between. This CDR3 spans 14 amino acids. Written as DNA, the CDR3 is TGTGCCAGCTCGGGAAGGACAGTTAACAATGAGCAGTTCTTC. Its protein is CASSGRTVNNEQFF. The variable domain in full, completed from reference TRBV2 and TRBJ2-1, reads EPEVTQTPSHQVTQMGQEVILRCVPISNHLYFYWYRQILGQKVEFLVSFYNNEISEKSEIFDDQFSVERPDGSNFTLKIRSTKLEDSAMYFCASSGRTVNNEQFFGPGTRLTVL.

The J gene is TRBJ1-4, the V gene TRBV21-1; the table names TRBD1, a call not compared with the DNA. TRBV21-1 is recorded as a pseudogene. This CDR3 is 16 amino acids long. The CDR3 loop reads CASSKVPGQVPCGLFF. CDR3 DNA sequence: TGTGCCAGCAGCAAAGTTCCGGGACAGGTCCCCTGTGGACTGTTTTTT.

The chain combines TRBV21-1 with TRBJ2-5; the table's D call TRBD2 went unverified against the DNA. TRBV21-1 counts as a pseudogene. The CDR3 covers 12 residues. This chain's CDR3 is CASSKVRETQYF. For the CDR3, the DNA is TGTGCCAGCAGCAAAGTGCGAGAGACCCAGTACTTC.

The chain is built from TRBV29-1 and TRBJ2-5, with 7 nucleotides matching TRBD1. V was pared by 3 bases and J by 5 bases, with 9 bases of the junction left unmatched. CDR1 SQVTM and CDR2 ANQGSEA come from the germline V gene. The CDR3 has 14 amino acids. CDR3 loop: CSVERVTGPETQYF. CDR3 bases: TGCAGCGTTGAGAGGGTGACAGGGCCGGAGACCCAGTACTTC. Full variable domain (remainder filled in from reference TRBV29-1 and TRBJ2-5): SAVISQKPSRDICQRGTSLTIQCQVDSQVTMMFWYRQQPGQSLTLIATANQGSEATYESGFVIDKFPISRPNLTFSTLTVSNMSPEDSSIYLCSVERVTGPETQYFGPGTRLLVL.

The V call is TRBV5-4, the J call TRBJ2-7; 9 bases agree with TRBD1. Germline V gene data show CDR1 as SGHNT and CDR2 as YYREEE (reference sequence). V shed 10 bases and J 5 bases; nucleotides not matched to a gene: 10. The CDR3 runs 13 residues. The CDR3 reads CAWGGQGENEQYF. In nucleotides, the CDR3 is TGTGCCTGGGGGGGACAGGGAGAAAACGAGCAGTACTTC.

This chain connects TRBV5-6 to TRBJ2-4; 13 bases map to TRBD2. Germline CDR1 SGHDT, CDR2 YYEEEE. This CDR3 is 17 amino acids long. The junction had 3 bases not matched to a gene; V was cut back by 3 bases and J by 0 bases. The CDR3 here is CASSSGLAGVAKNIQYF. The CDR3, as DNA: TGTGCCAGCAGCTCCGGACTAGCGGGGGTAGCCAAAAACATTCAGTACTTC. Drawing the rest from reference TRBV5-6 and TRBJ2-4, the complete variable domain is DAGVTQSPTHLIKTRGQQVTLRCSPKSGHDTVSWYQQALGQGPQFIFQYYEEEERQRGNFPDRFSGHQFPNYSSELNVNALLLGDSALYLCASSSGLAGVAKNIQYFGAGTRLSVL.